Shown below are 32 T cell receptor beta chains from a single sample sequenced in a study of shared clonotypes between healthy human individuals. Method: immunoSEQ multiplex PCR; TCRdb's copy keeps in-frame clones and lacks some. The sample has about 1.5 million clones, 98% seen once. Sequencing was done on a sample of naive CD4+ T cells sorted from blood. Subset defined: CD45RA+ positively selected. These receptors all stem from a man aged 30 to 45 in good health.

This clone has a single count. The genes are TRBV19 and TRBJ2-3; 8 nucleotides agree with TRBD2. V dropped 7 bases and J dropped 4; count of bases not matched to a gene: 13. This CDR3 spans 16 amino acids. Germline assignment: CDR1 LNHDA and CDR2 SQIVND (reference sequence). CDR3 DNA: TGTGCCAGTACCCCATCGGGACTAGTGGTTCCAGATACGCAGTATTTT. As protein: CASTPSGLVVPDTQYF.

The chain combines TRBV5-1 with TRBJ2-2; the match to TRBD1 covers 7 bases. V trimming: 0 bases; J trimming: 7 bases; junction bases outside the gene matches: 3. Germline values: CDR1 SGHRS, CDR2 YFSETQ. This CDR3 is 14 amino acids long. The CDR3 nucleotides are TGCGCCAGCAGCTTGGACAGGGGTGGCGGGGAGCTGTTTTTT. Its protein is CASSLDRGGGELFF.

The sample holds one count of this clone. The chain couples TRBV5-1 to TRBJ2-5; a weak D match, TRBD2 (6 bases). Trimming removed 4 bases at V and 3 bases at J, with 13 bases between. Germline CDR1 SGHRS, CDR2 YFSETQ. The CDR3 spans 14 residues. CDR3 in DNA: TGCGCCAGCAGCCCCCTTAGCGGAGAAGAGACCCAGTACTTC. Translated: CASSPLSGEETQYF.

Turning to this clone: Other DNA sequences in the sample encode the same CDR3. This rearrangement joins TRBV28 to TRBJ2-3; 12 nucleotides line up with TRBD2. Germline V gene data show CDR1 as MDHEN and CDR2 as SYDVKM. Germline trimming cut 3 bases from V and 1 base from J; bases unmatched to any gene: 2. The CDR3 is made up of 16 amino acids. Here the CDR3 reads CASSLGLAGGTDTQYF. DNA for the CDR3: TGTGCCAGCAGTTTGGGACTAGCGGGCGGCACAGATACGCAGTATTTT. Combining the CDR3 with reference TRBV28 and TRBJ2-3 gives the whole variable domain DVKVTQSSRYLVKRTGEKVFLECVQDMDHENMFWYRQDPGLGLRLIYFSYDVKMKEKGDIPEGYSVSREKKERFSLILESASTNQTSMYLCASSLGLAGGTDTQYFGPGTRLTVL.

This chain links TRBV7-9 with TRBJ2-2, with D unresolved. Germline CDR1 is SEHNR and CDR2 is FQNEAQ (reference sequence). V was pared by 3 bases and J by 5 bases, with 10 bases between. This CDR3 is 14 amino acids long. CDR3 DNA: TGTGCCAGCAGCTTGCAGTTTGAAACCGGGGAGCTGTTTTTT. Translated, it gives CASSLQFETGELFF.

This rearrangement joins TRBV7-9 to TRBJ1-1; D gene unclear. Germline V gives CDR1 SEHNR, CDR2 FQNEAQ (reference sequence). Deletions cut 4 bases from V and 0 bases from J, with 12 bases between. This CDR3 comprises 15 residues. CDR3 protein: CASSSNVGMNTEAFF. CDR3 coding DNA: TGTGCCAGCAGCTCCAATGTGGGAATGAACACTGAAGCTTTCTTT.

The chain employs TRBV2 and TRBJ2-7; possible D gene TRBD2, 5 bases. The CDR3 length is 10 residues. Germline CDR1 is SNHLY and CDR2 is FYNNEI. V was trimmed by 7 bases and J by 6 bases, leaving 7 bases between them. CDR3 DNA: TGTGCCAGCACGAGGGTCGAGCAGTACTTC. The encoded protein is CASTRVEQYF.

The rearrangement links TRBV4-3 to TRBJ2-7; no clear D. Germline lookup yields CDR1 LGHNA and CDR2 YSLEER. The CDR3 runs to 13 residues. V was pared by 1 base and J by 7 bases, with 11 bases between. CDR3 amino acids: CASSQVHLKEQYF. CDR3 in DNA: TGCGCCAGCAGCCAAGTTCATTTAAAGGAGCAGTACTTC.

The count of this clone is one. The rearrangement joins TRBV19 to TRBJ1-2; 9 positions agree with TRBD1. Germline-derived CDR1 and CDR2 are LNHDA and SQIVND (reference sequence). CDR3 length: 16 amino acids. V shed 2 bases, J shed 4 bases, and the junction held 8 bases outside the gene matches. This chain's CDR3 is CASSIRGTGNPYGYTF. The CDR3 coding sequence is TGTGCCAGTAGTATAAGGGGGACAGGGAACCCCTATGGCTACACCTTC.

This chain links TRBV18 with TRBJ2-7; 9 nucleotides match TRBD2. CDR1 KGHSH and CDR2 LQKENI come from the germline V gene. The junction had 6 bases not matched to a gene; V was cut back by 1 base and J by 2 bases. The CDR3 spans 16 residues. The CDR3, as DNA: TGTGCCAGCTCACCACAAACCCTAGCGGGGACCTACGAGCAGTACTTC. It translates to CASSPQTLAGTYEQYF.

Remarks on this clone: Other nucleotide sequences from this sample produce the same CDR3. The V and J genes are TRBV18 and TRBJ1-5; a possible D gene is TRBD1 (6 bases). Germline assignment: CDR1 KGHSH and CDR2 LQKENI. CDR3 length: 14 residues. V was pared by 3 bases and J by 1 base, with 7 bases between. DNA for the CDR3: TGTGCCAGCTCACCGGGACAAAGCAATCAGCCCCAGCATTTT. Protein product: CASSPGQSNQPQHF. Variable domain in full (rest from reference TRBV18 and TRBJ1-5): NAGVMQNPRHLVRRRGQEARLRCSPMKGHSHVYWYRQLPEEGLKFMVYLQKENIIDESGMPKERFSAEFPKEGPSILRIQQVVRGDSAAYFCASSPGQSNQPQHFGDGTRLSIL.

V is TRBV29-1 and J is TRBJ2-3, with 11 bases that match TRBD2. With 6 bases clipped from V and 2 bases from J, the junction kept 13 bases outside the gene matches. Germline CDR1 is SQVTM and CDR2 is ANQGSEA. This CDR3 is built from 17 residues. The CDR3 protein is CSVLTTGTSGATDTQYF. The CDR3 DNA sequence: TGCAGCGTGCTTACTACCGGGACTAGCGGCGCCACAGATACGCAGTATTTT.

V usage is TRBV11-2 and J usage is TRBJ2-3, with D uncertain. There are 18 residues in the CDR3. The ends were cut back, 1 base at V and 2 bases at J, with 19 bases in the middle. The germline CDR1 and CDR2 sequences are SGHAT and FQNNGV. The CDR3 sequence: CASSLVRSANRPTDTQYF. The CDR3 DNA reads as TGTGCCAGCAGCTTAGTGAGGTCGGCAAACAGACCCACAGATACGCAGTATTTT.

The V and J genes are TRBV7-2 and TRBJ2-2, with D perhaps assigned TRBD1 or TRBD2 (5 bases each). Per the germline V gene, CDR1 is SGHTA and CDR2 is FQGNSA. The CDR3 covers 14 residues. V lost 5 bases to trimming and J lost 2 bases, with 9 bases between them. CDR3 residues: CASSRDPNTGELFF. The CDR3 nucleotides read TGTGCCAGCAGCAGGGACCCAAACACCGGGGAGCTGTTTTTT.

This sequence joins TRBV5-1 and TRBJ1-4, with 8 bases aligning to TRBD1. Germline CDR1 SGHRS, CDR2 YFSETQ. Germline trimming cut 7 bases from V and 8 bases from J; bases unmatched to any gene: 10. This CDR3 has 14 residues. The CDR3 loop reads CASALGAGGEKLFF. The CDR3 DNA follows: TGCGCCAGCGCCCTTGGGGCAGGGGGCGAAAAACTGTTTTTT.

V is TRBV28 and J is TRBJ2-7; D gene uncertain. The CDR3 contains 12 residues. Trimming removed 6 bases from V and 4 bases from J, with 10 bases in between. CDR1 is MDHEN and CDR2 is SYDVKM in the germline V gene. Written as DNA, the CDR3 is TGTGCCAGCAGCCGGACGACGTACGAGCAGTACTTC. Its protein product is CASSRTTYEQYF.

The CDR3 reads CASSLTGGGNTIYF. The DNA for the CDR3 is TGTGCCAGCAGCCTGACAGGGGGCGGAAACACCATATATTTT. This chain links TRBV2 with TRBJ1-3; 10 bases are shared with TRBD1. There are 14 residues in the CDR3. The V segment lost 6 bases and the J segment 4 bases; nucleotides outside the gene matches: 3. Per the germline V gene, CDR1 is SNHLY and CDR2 is FYNNEI.

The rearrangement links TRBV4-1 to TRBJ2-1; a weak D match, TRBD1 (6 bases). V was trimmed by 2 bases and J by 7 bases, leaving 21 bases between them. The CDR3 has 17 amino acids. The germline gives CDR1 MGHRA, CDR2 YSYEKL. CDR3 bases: TGCGCCAGCAGCCAAACCCCAGGGGAGCCACTACTTAATGAGCAGTTCTTC. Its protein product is CASSQTPGEPLLNEQFF.

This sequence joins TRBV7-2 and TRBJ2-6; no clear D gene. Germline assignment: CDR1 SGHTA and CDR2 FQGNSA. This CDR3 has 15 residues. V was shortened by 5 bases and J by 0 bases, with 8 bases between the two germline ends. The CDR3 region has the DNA TGTGCCAGCAGCATCACCAGCTCTGGGGCCAACGTCCTGACTTTC. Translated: CASSITSSGANVLTF.

The CDR3 DNA reads TGCGCCAGCAGCTTGCGTACTCCCGGGACTAGCGGGATTACCCAGGATGAGCAGTTCTTC. Encoded protein: CASSLRTPGTSGITQDEQFF. The chain is built from TRBV5-1 and TRBJ2-1, with TRBD2 identical over 13 bases. V gave up 1 base and J gave up 8 bases; unmatched junction bases: 18. The length of the CDR3 is 20 residues. Germline V gene sequence: CDR1 SGHRS, CDR2 YFSETQ.

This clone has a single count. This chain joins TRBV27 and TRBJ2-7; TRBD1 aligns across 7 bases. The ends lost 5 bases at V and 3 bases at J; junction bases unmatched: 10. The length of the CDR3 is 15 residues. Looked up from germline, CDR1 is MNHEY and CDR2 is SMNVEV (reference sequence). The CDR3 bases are TGTGCCAGCAGTCAACACCGGGACAGAGGCTACGAGCAGTACTTC. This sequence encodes CASSQHRDRGYEQYF.

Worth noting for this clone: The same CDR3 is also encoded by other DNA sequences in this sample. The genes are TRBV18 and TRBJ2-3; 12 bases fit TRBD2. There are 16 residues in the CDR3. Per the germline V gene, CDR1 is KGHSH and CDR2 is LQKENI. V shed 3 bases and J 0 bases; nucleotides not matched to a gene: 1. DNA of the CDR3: TGTGCCAGCTCACCGACTAGCGGGAGCAGCACAGATACGCAGTATTTT. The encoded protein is CASSPTSGSSTDTQYF.

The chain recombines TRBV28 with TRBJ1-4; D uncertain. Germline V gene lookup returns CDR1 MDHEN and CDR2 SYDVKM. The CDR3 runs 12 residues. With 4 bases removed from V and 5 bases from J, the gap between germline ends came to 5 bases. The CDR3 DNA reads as TGTGCCAGCAGTTGGACCAATGAAAAACTGTTTTTT. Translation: CASSWTNEKLFF.

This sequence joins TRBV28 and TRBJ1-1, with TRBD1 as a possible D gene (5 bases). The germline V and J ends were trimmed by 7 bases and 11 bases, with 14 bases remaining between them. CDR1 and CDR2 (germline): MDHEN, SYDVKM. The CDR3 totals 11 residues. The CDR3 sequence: CASTIGGWAFF. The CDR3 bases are TGTGCCAGCACCATCGGGGGTTGGGCTTTCTTT.

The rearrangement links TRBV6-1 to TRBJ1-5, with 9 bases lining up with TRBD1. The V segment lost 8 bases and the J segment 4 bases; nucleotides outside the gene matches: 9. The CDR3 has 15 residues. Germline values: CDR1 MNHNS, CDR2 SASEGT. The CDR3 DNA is TGTGCCAGCGATATTACAGGGGGCAGGAATCAGCCCCAGCATTTT. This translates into CASDITGGRNQPQHF.

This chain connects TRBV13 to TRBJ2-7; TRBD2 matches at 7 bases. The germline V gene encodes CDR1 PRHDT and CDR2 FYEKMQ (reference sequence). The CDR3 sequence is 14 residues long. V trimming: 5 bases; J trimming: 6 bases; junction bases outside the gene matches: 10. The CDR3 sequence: CASSPVKGRVEQYF. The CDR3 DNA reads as TGTGCCAGCAGCCCGGTAAAAGGGAGGGTCGAGCAGTACTTC.

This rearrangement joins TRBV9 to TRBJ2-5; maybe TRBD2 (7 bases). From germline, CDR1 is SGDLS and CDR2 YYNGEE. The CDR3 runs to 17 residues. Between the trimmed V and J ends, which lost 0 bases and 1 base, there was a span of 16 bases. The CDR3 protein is CASSVATFGGAQETQYF. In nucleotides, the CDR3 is TGTGCCAGCAGCGTAGCTACTTTTGGGGGGGCCCAAGAGACCCAGTACTTC.

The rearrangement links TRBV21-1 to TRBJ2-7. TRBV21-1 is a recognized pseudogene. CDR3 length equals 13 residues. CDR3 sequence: CASSTRGRGEQYF. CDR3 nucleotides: TGTGCCAGCAGCACCCGGGGGCGTGGCGAGCAGTACTTC.

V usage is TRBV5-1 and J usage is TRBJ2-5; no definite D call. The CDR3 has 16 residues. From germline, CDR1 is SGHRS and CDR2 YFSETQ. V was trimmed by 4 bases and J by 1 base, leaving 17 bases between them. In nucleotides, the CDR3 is TGCGCCAGCAGCGCAGAGGCTAGTTCGTTCCAAGAGACCCAGTACTTC. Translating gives CASSAEASSFQETQYF.

CDR3 residues: CASCPSGHYEQYF. In DNA form, the CDR3 reads TGCGCCAGCTGCCCTAGCGGACACTACGAGCAGTACTTC. The chain combines TRBV5-1 with TRBJ2-7; TRBD2 agrees at 7 bases. The V segment lost 7 bases and the J segment 3 bases; nucleotides outside the gene matches: 7. This CDR3 has 13 residues. The germline V gene has CDR1 SGHRS and CDR2 YFSETQ.

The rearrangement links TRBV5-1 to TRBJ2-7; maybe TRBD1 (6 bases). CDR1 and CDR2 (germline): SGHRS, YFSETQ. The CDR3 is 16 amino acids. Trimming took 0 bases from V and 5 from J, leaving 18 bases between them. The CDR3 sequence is CASSLGSRGDNHEQYF. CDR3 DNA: TGCGCCAGCAGCTTGGGGTCCAGGGGAGATAATCACGAGCAGTACTTC.

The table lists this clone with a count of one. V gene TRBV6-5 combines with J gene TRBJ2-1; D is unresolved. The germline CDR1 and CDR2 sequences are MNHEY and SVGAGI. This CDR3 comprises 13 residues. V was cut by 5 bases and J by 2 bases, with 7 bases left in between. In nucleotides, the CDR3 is TGTGCCAGCAGTACACCGACCTACAATGAGCAGTTCTTC. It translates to CASSTPTYNEQFF.